Listed below are T cell receptor beta chains from one sample, sequenced in a study of cytomegalovirus exposure and HLA in healthy donors. Here immunoSEQ multiplex PCR was the method, and the copy in TCRdb shows in-frame clones only, minus some. The sample shows some 120,000 clones, about 76% of them seen only once. Source material: PBMCs. The source of these receptors is a man in his forties in good health and CMV-seropositive. The CDR3 runs from the conserved cysteine through the conserved F or W. The order of the fields is D gene, V gene, clone size, J gene, CDR3 protein, CDR3 DNA. The D gene is left open where the match is weak. Only some rows state a clone size, as once, few, many or a class for expanded clones.

d_call: .; v_call: TRBV5-1; clone_size: .; j_call: TRBJ1-2; cdr3_aa: CASSLDGQPNYGYTF; cdr3_nt: TGCGCCAGCAGCTTGGACGGACAGCCTAACTATGGCTACACCTTC
d_call: .; v_call: TRBV7-9; clone_size: few; j_call: TRBJ1-2; cdr3_aa: CASSLVGLNYGYTF; cdr3_nt: TGTGCCAGCAGCTTAGTGGGCCTTAACTATGGCTACACCTTC
d_call: .; v_call: TRBV10-3; clone_size: .; j_call: TRBJ2-3; cdr3_aa: CAIKPRAESTDTQYF; cdr3_nt: TGTGCCATCAAGCCCAGGGCTGAAAGCACAGATACGCAGTATTTT
d_call: TRBD1; v_call: TRBV2; clone_size: .; j_call: TRBJ1-4; cdr3_aa: CASSRDSNEKLFF; cdr3_nt: TGTGCCAGCAGTAGGGACAGTAATGAAAAACTGTTTTTT
d_call: TRBD2; v_call: TRBV6-1; clone_size: .; j_call: TRBJ2-7; cdr3_aa: CASSGGGLAGYEQYF; cdr3_nt: TGTGCCAGCAGTGGAGGGGGACTAGCGGGCTACGAGCAGTACTTC
d_call: .; v_call: TRBV11-2; clone_size: .; j_call: TRBJ1-1; cdr3_aa: CASSLRSLMNTEAFF; cdr3_nt: TGTGCCAGCAGCCTAAGAAGCCTCATGAACACTGAAGCTTTCTTT
d_call: TRBD1; v_call: TRBV27; clone_size: .; j_call: TRBJ1-5; cdr3_aa: CASSTQGASNQPQHF; cdr3_nt: TGTGCCAGCAGTACTCAGGGGGCAAGCAATCAGCCCCAGCATTTT
d_call: TRBD2; v_call: TRBV28; clone_size: .; j_call: TRBJ2-2; cdr3_aa: CASSFVAGRARTGELFF; cdr3_nt: TGTGCCAGCAGTTTTGTTGCGGGGAGGGCCCGGACCGGGGAGCTGTTTTTT
d_call: TRBD2; v_call: TRBV5-1; clone_size: .; j_call: TRBJ2-3; cdr3_aa: CASSPRTSDTDTQYF; cdr3_nt: TGCGCCAGCAGCCCCCGGACTAGCGACACAGATACGCAGTATTTT
d_call: .; v_call: TRBV10-3; clone_size: .; j_call: TRBJ2-1; cdr3_aa: CAISGGQGHEQFF; cdr3_nt: TGTGCCATATCAGGGGGGCAGGGACATGAGCAGTTCTTC
d_call: .; v_call: TRBV5-1; clone_size: .; j_call: TRBJ1-1; cdr3_aa: CASIKGPGQNTEAFF; cdr3_nt: TGCGCCAGTATAAAAGGTCCGGGACAAAACACTGAAGCTTTCTTT
d_call: .; v_call: TRBV29-1; clone_size: few; j_call: TRBJ1-2; cdr3_aa: CSVHPGVGGYTF; cdr3_nt: TGCAGCGTACACCCAGGGGTGGGAGGCTACACCTTC
d_call: TRBD2; v_call: TRBV27; clone_size: .; j_call: TRBJ2-1; cdr3_aa: CASTTSGKNEQFF; cdr3_nt: TGTGCCAGCACGACTAGCGGGAAAAATGAGCAGTTCTTC
d_call: .; v_call: TRBV28; clone_size: .; j_call: TRBJ2-7; cdr3_aa: CASSGAYPGEQYF; cdr3_nt: TGTGCCAGCAGTGGAGCCTACCCAGGGGAGCAGTACTTC
d_call: TRBD1; v_call: TRBV18; clone_size: few; j_call: TRBJ2-7; cdr3_aa: CASSLAAGQGTYEQYF; cdr3_nt: TGTGCCAGCTCACTTGCGGCGGGACAGGGGACCTACGAGCAGTACTTC
d_call: .; v_call: TRBV7-8; clone_size: .; j_call: TRBJ2-2; cdr3_aa: CASSLYTGELFF; cdr3_nt: TGTGCCAGCAGCCTCTACACCGGGGAGCTGTTTTTT
d_call: .; v_call: TRBV4-1; clone_size: once; j_call: TRBJ1-2; cdr3_aa: CASSRLGGPFYGYTF; cdr3_nt: TGCGCCAGCAGCCGCTTGGGGGGTCCTTTCTATGGCTACACCTTC
d_call: TRBD1; v_call: TRBV27; clone_size: once; j_call: TRBJ1-5; cdr3_aa: CASSLGTASNQPQHF; cdr3_nt: TGTGCCAGCAGTTTAGGGACAGCTAGCAATCAGCCCCAGCATTTT
d_call: .; v_call: TRBV10-1; clone_size: .; j_call: TRBJ1-1; cdr3_aa: CASMSLSVNTEAFF; cdr3_nt: TGCGCCAGCATGTCCCTCTCTGTGAACACTGAAGCTTTCTTT
d_call: .; v_call: TRBV5-6; clone_size: few; j_call: TRBJ1-1; cdr3_aa: CASSLYRRNTEAFF; cdr3_nt: TGTGCCAGCAGCTTGTACAGGAGGAACACTGAAGCTTTCTTT
d_call: TRBD1; v_call: TRBV4-1; clone_size: .; j_call: TRBJ1-2; cdr3_aa: CASSQVPGQGLSGYTF; cdr3_nt: TGCGCCAGCAGCCAAGTACCGGGACAGGGACTAAGTGGCTACACCTTC
d_call: .; v_call: TRBV28; clone_size: once; j_call: TRBJ1-5; cdr3_aa: CASSLSRGNQPQHF; cdr3_nt: TGTGCCAGCAGTTTAAGCAGGGGAAATCAGCCCCAGCATTTT
d_call: TRBD1; v_call: TRBV28; clone_size: .; j_call: TRBJ2-1; cdr3_aa: CASKASGTVSYNEQFF; cdr3_nt: TGTGCCAGCAAAGCCTCCGGGACAGTCTCCTACAATGAGCAGTTCTTC
d_call: TRBD2; v_call: TRBV4-2; clone_size: once; j_call: TRBJ2-3; cdr3_aa: CASSQAVGLDSTQYF; cdr3_nt: TGTGCCAGCAGCCAAGCGGTGGGACTAGACTCTACGCAGTATTTT
d_call: .; v_call: TRBV12-2; clone_size: .; j_call: TRBJ2-5; cdr3_aa: CASRSHAGLNQETQYF; cdr3_nt: TGTGCAAGTCGCTCCCACGCCGGACTAAACCAAGAGACCCAGTACTTC
d_call: TRBD1; v_call: TRBV7-9; clone_size: .; j_call: TRBJ1-5; cdr3_aa: CASSLGTGAGGNQPQHF; cdr3_nt: TGTGCCAGCAGCTTAGGGACAGGGGCCGGGGGCAATCAGCCCCAGCATTTT
d_call: .; v_call: TRBV5-8; clone_size: .; j_call: TRBJ2-7; cdr3_aa: CASSFGENPSYEQYF; cdr3_nt: TGTGCCAGCAGCTTCGGGGAGAACCCCTCCTACGAGCAGTACTTC
d_call: TRBD1; v_call: TRBV10-3; clone_size: .; j_call: TRBJ2-7; cdr3_aa: CAIKGTASSSEYF; cdr3_nt: TGTGCCATCAAGGGGACAGCGAGCAGCTCGGAGTACTTC
d_call: .; v_call: TRBV19; clone_size: .; j_call: TRBJ2-7; cdr3_aa: CASSNRAPYEQYF; cdr3_nt: TGTGCCAGTAGTAACAGGGCCCCCTACGAGCAGTACTTC
d_call: .; v_call: TRBV5-6; clone_size: .; j_call: TRBJ2-5; cdr3_aa: CASSLDGQGPLQETQYF; cdr3_nt: TGTGCCAGCAGCTTGGATGGGCAGGGCCCTCTCCAAGAGACCCAGTACTTC
d_call: .; v_call: TRBV5-4; clone_size: few; j_call: TRBJ2-3; cdr3_aa: CASSAGDTQYF; cdr3_nt: TGTGCCAGCAGCGCGGGGGATACGCAGTATTTT
d_call: .; v_call: TRBV27; clone_size: .; j_call: TRBJ1-2; cdr3_aa: CASSRTRELNYGYTF; cdr3_nt: TGTGCCAGCAGTCGCACTCGGGAATTAAACTATGGCTACACCTTC
d_call: TRBD1; v_call: TRBV6-1; clone_size: few; j_call: TRBJ1-6; cdr3_aa: CASSAPGQGSPLHF; cdr3_nt: TGTGCCAGCAGTGCTCCGGGACAGGGTTCACCCCTCCACTTT
d_call: .; v_call: TRBV5-1; clone_size: .; j_call: TRBJ1-1; cdr3_aa: CASSPGTPIQDTEAFF; cdr3_nt: TGCGCCAGCAGCCCGGGGACACCCATACAGGACACTGAAGCTTTCTTT
d_call: .; v_call: TRBV28; clone_size: .; j_call: TRBJ2-7; cdr3_aa: CASSPGFREQYF; cdr3_nt: TGTGCCAGCAGTCCAGGGTTCCGGGAGCAGTACTTC
d_call: TRBD1; v_call: TRBV5-1; clone_size: once; j_call: TRBJ2-7; cdr3_aa: CASSLRPPGQGTYEQYF; cdr3_nt: TGCGCCAGCAGCTTGAGACCCCCGGGACAGGGGACCTACGAGCAGTACTTC
d_call: .; v_call: TRBV5-5; clone_size: .; j_call: TRBJ1-4; cdr3_aa: CASSLDRDGLFF; cdr3_nt: TGTGCCAGCAGCTTGGATCGGGATGGCCTGTTTTTT
d_call: TRBD1; v_call: TRBV7-2; clone_size: .; j_call: TRBJ1-5; cdr3_aa: CASSLRDRVSNQPQHF; cdr3_nt: TGTGCCAGCAGCCTCCGGGACAGGGTTAGCAATCAGCCCCAGCATTTT
d_call: .; v_call: TRBV7-6; clone_size: .; j_call: TRBJ1-1; cdr3_aa: CASSLGGSEAFF; cdr3_nt: TGTGCCAGCAGCTTGGGGGGGTCTGAAGCTTTCTTT
d_call: .; v_call: TRBV5-4; clone_size: .; j_call: TRBJ2-7; cdr3_aa: CASSYTADPSYEQYF; cdr3_nt: TGTGCCAGCAGCTACACAGCCGATCCCTCCTACGAGCAGTACTTC
d_call: .; v_call: TRBV6-5; clone_size: .; j_call: TRBJ1-6; cdr3_aa: CASSTGDRGNSPLHF; cdr3_nt: TGTGCCAGCAGTACGGGGGACCGGGGGAATTCACCCCTCCACTTT
d_call: TRBD2; v_call: TRBV7-9; clone_size: few; j_call: TRBJ2-7; cdr3_aa: CASSSPTSGSSYEQYF; cdr3_nt: TGTGCCAGCAGCTCGCCGACTAGCGGGAGCTCCTACGAGCAGTACTTC
d_call: .; v_call: TRBV27; clone_size: .; j_call: TRBJ1-1; cdr3_aa: CASSLGWGGTEAFF; cdr3_nt: TGTGCCAGCAGTCTTGGGTGGGGGGGCACTGAAGCTTTCTTT
d_call: .; v_call: TRBV5-1; clone_size: .; j_call: TRBJ2-2; cdr3_aa: CASSPGGNTGELFF; cdr3_nt: TGCGCCAGCAGTCCCGGGGGGAACACCGGGGAGCTGTTTTTT
d_call: .; v_call: TRBV29-1; clone_size: .; j_call: TRBJ2-7; cdr3_aa: CSVGGLLEQYF; cdr3_nt: TGCAGCGTGGGGGGACTGCTGGAGCAGTACTTC
d_call: TRBD1; v_call: TRBV2; clone_size: .; j_call: TRBJ1-2; cdr3_aa: CASSPGTGIYGYTF; cdr3_nt: TGTGCCAGCAGTCCCGGGACAGGAATCTATGGCTACACCTTC
d_call: TRBD2; v_call: TRBV6-1; clone_size: .; j_call: TRBJ2-5; cdr3_aa: CASSEELASGTSGIVKETQYF; cdr3_nt: TGTGCCAGCAGTGAAGAATTGGCCTCCGGGACTAGCGGGATTGTAAAAGAGACCCAGTACTTC
d_call: TRBD1; v_call: TRBV9; clone_size: .; j_call: TRBJ2-3; cdr3_aa: CASSVVGQGTDTQYF; cdr3_nt: TGTGCCAGCAGCGTTGTTGGACAGGGGACAGATACGCAGTATTTT
d_call: TRBD2; v_call: TRBV28; clone_size: .; j_call: TRBJ2-7; cdr3_aa: CASSLFGGARGEQYF; cdr3_nt: TGTGCCAGCAGTTTATTCGGGGGGGCTCGGGGCGAGCAGTACTTC
d_call: .; v_call: TRBV5-1; clone_size: .; j_call: TRBJ2-6; cdr3_aa: CASSFDGSGPSGANVLTF; cdr3_nt: TGCGCCAGCAGCTTTGATGGGTCAGGCCCCTCTGGGGCCAACGTCCTGACTTTC
d_call: TRBD2; v_call: TRBV5-1; clone_size: .; j_call: TRBJ2-1; cdr3_aa: CASSQITSGFGNEQFF; cdr3_nt: TGCGCCAGCAGCCAAATAACTAGCGGGTTCGGCAATGAGCAGTTCTTC
d_call: .; v_call: TRBV5-6; clone_size: .; j_call: TRBJ2-7; cdr3_aa: CASSYRTRGRWYEQYF; cdr3_nt: TGTGCCAGCAGCTACAGGACGCGGGGCCGTTGGTACGAGCAGTACTTC